These 2 T cell receptor beta chains came from one sample sequenced in a study of CD8 T cells in ankylosing spondylitis. One entry per CDR3 protein, called by TCRdb with MiXCR from the 5' RACE reads. The sample shows around 90,000 distinct CDR3 sequences, 27% of them seen only once. Material: blood, either unsorted or a sorted T cell fraction (not recorded which). The receptor source for this set is a male donor with ankylosing spondylitis or in good health (not recorded which).

The chain employs TRBV7-2 and TRBJ1-2; no definite D call. Germline lookup yields CDR1 SGHTA and CDR2 FQGNSA. The CDR3 has 14 residues. The ends were cut back, 1 base at V and 0 bases at J, with 6 bases in the middle. CDR3: CASSLVAANYGYTF. Written as DNA, the CDR3 is TGTGCCAGCAGCTTAGTGGCAGCTAACTATGGCTACACCTTC.

The rearrangement links TRBV5-1 to TRBJ1-6; weak D call: TRBD1 (5 bases). Germline lookup yields CDR1 SGHRS and CDR2 YFSETQ. V lost 2 bases and J lost 9, with 15 bases in between. The CDR3 runs to 15 residues. CDR3 DNA sequence: TGCGCCAGCAGCTTTGGGGCTGGGGATACTTCACCCCTCCACTTT. Translated: CASSFGAGDTSPLHF.